This paragraph covers one T cell receptor beta chain sequence. The target antigen is unknown. Other nucleotide sequences from this sample produce the same CDR3. Germline loops: CDR1 LNHDA, CDR2 SQIVND (reference sequence). The CDR3 runs to 13 residues. V shed 6 bases, J shed 2 bases, and the junction held 4 bases outside the gene matches. Authors' processing steps: From ImmunoSEQ came sequences covering only the junction and carrying no quality scores, so filtering differed. Sequenced by immunoSEQ multiplex PCR; TCRdb stores in-frame clones only, minus some. D and trimming come from the DNA, and the V and J calls and clone size come from that table. Seen here are roughly 1,800,000 clones, about 94% observed once, and the top ten hold roughly 1.2%. The data belong to a study of shared clonotypes between healthy human individuals. For the study at large: In total, the donors were a couple of women and a few men aged 18 to 49.

Findings of the study overall: It was the few donors that limited the genetic and exposure-history diversity represented. The four-donor shared clonotypes exceeded non-shared clonotypes in generation probability, with non-shared ones scoring lower.

Selected positively for CCR7 and CD45RO-negative, naive CD8 cells excluded terminally differentiated effector memory CD45RA+ cells. The specimen was naive CD8+ T cells sorted from blood. The clonotype originates from a man aged 18 to 29 in good health. The rearrangement joins TRBV19 to TRBJ2-7; TRBD2 agrees at 7 bases. As DNA, the CDR3 is TGTGCCAGTAGCCCGGGACTACCCTACGAGCAGTACTTC. It specifies CASSPGLPYEQYF.